The 2 T cell receptor beta chains below all came from one sample that was sequenced in a study of regulatory T cells in long-lasting Graves disease (TCRdb year 2021). The library was prepared using multiplex PCR. The instrument was an Illumina HiSeq 4000. iRepertoire HTBI primers and Arm-PCR amplification of CDR3 regions were used to construct TCR beta libraries. In-frame beta chains were kept once TCRdb had trimmed the public reads at Q25 with fastp and called clones with MiXCR. CDR3 protein duplicates are merged, each entry listing the most common genes and DNA. This sample comprises hundreds of thousands of distinct CDR3 sequences, over 12% of them detected only once. Together, the top ten hold roughly 7.7% of the sample. Read against the paper, the sample's time point label means: newly diagnosed GD, antithyroid drugs for less than 3 months. For both TCR sequencing and RNA sequencing, RNA was extracted from PBMCs using TRIzol.

The data also belong to a second study, concerning T cells in Graves' hyperthyroidism and ophthalmopathy.

This specimen was peripheral blood mononuclear cells (PBMCs), taken at new diagnosis, from a patient treated with antithyroid drugs. The receptors here all came from a woman in her thirties or forties with Graves disease. Donor details come from another sample of the same person, matched by shared clones.

The J gene is TRBJ1-5, the V gene TRBV20-1; D is unclear. The length of the CDR3 is 13 residues. Deletions cut 6 bases from V and 1 base from J, with 10 bases between. Germline lookup yields CDR1 DFQATT and CDR2 SNEGSKA (reference sequence). DNA for the CDR3: TGCAGTGCCCAAGACGCAAGCAATCAGCCCCAGCATTTT. Residues: CSAQDASNQPQHF.

This chain connects TRBV27 to TRBJ2-5; 9 bases fit TRBD1. CDR3 size: 15 residues. Germline V gene sequence: CDR1 MNHEY, CDR2 SMNVEV (reference sequence). V dropped 6 bases and J dropped 2; count of bases not matched to a gene: 7. The CDR3 protein is CASSLIQGAQETQYF. The CDR3 coding sequence is TGTGCCAGCAGCCTAATACAGGGGGCACAAGAGACCCAGTACTTC.